Listed here are 19 T cell receptor beta chains from one sample, sequenced in a study of PD-1 blockade in classical Hodgkin lymphoma. After autologous stem cell transplantation all patients relapsed, and prior brentuximab vedotin exposure differed between cohorts. Assay used: immunoSEQ multiplex PCR; TCRdb lists only in-frame clones, some missing. The table records about 21,000 clones, around 69% of them present only once. Material: peripheral blood mononuclear cells (PBMCs), obtained before the second cycle of nivolumab. Receptors were obtained from a human donor with classical Hodgkin lymphoma.

The chain has TRBV30 and TRBJ2-1; 7 positions agree with TRBD1. The CDR3 has 14 residues. Per the germline V gene, CDR1 is GTSNPN and CDR2 is SVGIG (reference sequence). V lost 5 bases to trimming and J lost 3 bases; unmatched junction nucleotides: 7. CDR3 sequence (DNA): TGTGCCTGGTTCCGGGACAGTGACTACAATGAGCAGTTCTTC. Translating gives CAWFRDSDYNEQFF.

V gene TRBV10-3 combines with J gene TRBJ2-2, with TRBD2 matching 14 bases. The germline V gene encodes CDR1 ENHRY and CDR2 SYGVKD. The J segment lost 3 bases and the V segment lost 10 bases, leaving 7 bases of the junction unmatched. The CDR3 has 16 residues. The CDR3: CATGTSGSRDTGELFF. CDR3 bases: TGTGCCACCGGGACTAGCGGGAGTCGGGACACCGGGGAGCTGTTTTTT.

The chain is built from TRBV29-1 and TRBJ2-6; D is ambiguous. Germline CDR1 reads SQVTM; CDR2 reads ANQGSEA. The CDR3 runs to 13 residues. Trimming removed 6 bases from V and 0 bases from J, with 6 bases in between. The chain's CDR3 is CSVPFSGANVLTF. The DNA for the CDR3 is TGCAGCGTCCCCTTCTCTGGGGCCAACGTCCTGACTTTC.

This chain connects TRBV6-1 to TRBJ2-1; either TRBD1 or TRBD2 may supply D (5 bases each). The CDR3 extends over 13 amino acids. Germline values: CDR1 MNHNS, CDR2 SASEGT. The V end was cut by 7 bases, the J end by 6 bases, with 13 bases between. The CDR3 DNA reads as TGTGCCAGCAAAACCCCGGGGCGCAATGAGCAGTTCTTC. Translated: CASKTPGRNEQFF.

The chain is built from TRBV14 and TRBJ2-3; TRBD2 agrees at 7 bases. The CDR3 contains 17 residues. Germline assignment: CDR1 SGHDN and CDR2 FVKESK. V lost 0 bases to trimming and J lost 4 bases; unmatched junction nucleotides: 10. CDR3 DNA sequence: TGTGCCAGCAGCCAAGATAATGGGAGGGCCCTCGCAGATACGCAGTATTTT. Its translation: CASSQDNGRALADTQYF.

CDR3 protein: CASSLQGPGGELFF. DNA of the CDR3: TGCGCCAGCAGCTTGCAGGGTCCGGGCGGGGAGCTGTTTTTT. The chain combines TRBV5-1 with TRBJ2-2, with D possibly being TRBD1 (5 bases). The germline V and J ends were trimmed by 1 base and 7 bases, with 11 bases remaining between them. Germline loops: CDR1 SGHRS, CDR2 YFSETQ. The CDR3 has 14 amino acids.

This chain uses TRBV10-3 with TRBJ2-7; 7 nucleotides align to TRBD2. With 3 bases clipped from V and 6 bases from J, the junction kept 5 bases outside the gene matches. Germline loops: CDR1 ENHRY, CDR2 SYGVKD. CDR3 length: 13 amino acids. CDR3 in DNA: TGTGCCATCAGTGATGCGGGAGTCAGCGAGCAGTACTTC. Its protein is CAISDAGVSEQYF.

V is TRBV5-1 and J is TRBJ2-7, with 7 bases lining up with TRBD2. J was trimmed by 5 bases and V by 4 bases; bases with no gene match: 6. The CDR3 consists of 13 residues. Germline CDR1 reads SGHRS; CDR2 reads YFSETQ. CDR3 coding DNA: TGCGCCAGCAGCCCAGGACTAGTCGACGAGCAGTACTTC. As protein: CASSPGLVDEQYF. The entire variable domain, with the rest obtained from reference TRBV5-1 and TRBJ2-7, is as follows: KAGVTQTPRYLIKTRGQQVTLSCSPISGHRSVSWYQQTPGQGLQFLFEYFSETQRNKGNFPGRFSGRQFSNSRSEMNVSTLELGDSALYLCASSPGLVDEQYFGPGTRLTVT.

The V and J genes are TRBV5-1 and TRBJ2-1; D remains ambiguous. Germline V gene data show CDR1 as SGHRS and CDR2 as YFSETQ. The CDR3 has 15 amino acids. V gave up 0 bases and J gave up 1 base, with 8 bases separating them. The chain's CDR3 is CASSLAAVSYNEQFF. The CDR3, as DNA: TGCGCCAGCAGCTTGGCAGCAGTTTCCTACAATGAGCAGTTCTTC. The entire variable domain, with the rest obtained from reference TRBV5-1 and TRBJ2-1, is as follows: KAGVTQTPRYLIKTRGQQVTLSCSPISGHRSVSWYQQTPGQGLQFLFEYFSETQRNKGNFPGRFSGRQFSNSRSEMNVSTLELGDSALYLCASSLAAVSYNEQFFGPGTRLTVL.

The rearrangement links TRBV29-1 to TRBJ2-1; weak D call: TRBD2 (5 bases). The CDR3 contains 14 residues. CDR1 and CDR2 (germline): SQVTM, ANQGSEA. V dropped 4 bases and J dropped 4 bases, with 14 bases sitting between them. CDR3 protein: CSVVVGSGYNEQFF. In nucleotides, the CDR3 is TGCAGCGTTGTGGTGGGATCGGGATACAATGAGCAGTTCTTC.

V and J are TRBV11-2 and TRBJ1-1, with TRBD1 as a possible D gene (6 bases). V dropped 5 bases and J dropped 7 bases, with 14 bases sitting between them. This CDR3 spans 13 amino acids. The germline V gene has CDR1 SGHAT and CDR2 FQNNGV. As DNA, the CDR3 is TGTGCCAGCAGCCCAACCACAGGGTATGAAGCTTTCTTT. Its translation: CASSPTTGYEAFF. Based on the CDR3 plus reference TRBV11-2 and TRBJ1-1, the full variable domain is EAGVAQSPRYKIIEKRQSVAFWCNPISGHATLYWYQQILGQGPKLLIQFQNNGVVDDSQLPKDRFSAERLKGVDSTLKIQPAKLEDSAVYLCASSPTTGYEAFFGQGTRLTVV.

The chain uses TRBV29-1 and TRBJ1-5; no clear D gene. Germline loops: CDR1 SQVTM, CDR2 ANQGSEA. The CDR3 length is 12 residues. Trimming stripped 6 bases from V and 6 bases from J, with 12 bases between. CDR3 sequence: CSVKNLSQPQHF. CDR3 coding DNA: TGCAGCGTCAAGAACCTCAGTCAGCCCCAGCATTTT.

J is TRBJ2-3 and V is TRBV6-1; TRBD1 matches at 9 bases. Germline values: CDR1 MNHNS, CDR2 SASEGT. The junction had 8 bases not matched to a gene; V was cut back by 8 bases and J by 2 bases. This CDR3 is 15 amino acids long. For the CDR3, the DNA is TGTGCCAGCTGGACAGGGGACTCCCCCACAGATACGCAGTATTTT. This encodes CASWTGDSPTDTQYF.

The chain joins TRBV5-1 to TRBJ2-2; no clear D gene. This CDR3 has 14 amino acids. The germline CDR1 and CDR2 sequences are SGHRS and YFSETQ. V was trimmed by 3 bases and J by 1 base, leaving 7 bases between them. Here the CDR3 DNA reads TGCGCCAGCAGCTCACGGCTGAACACCGGGGAGCTGTTTTTT. It encodes CASSSRLNTGELFF.

In this sample, this clone turned up a few times. V and J are TRBV18 and TRBJ1-2, with unresolved D. The CDR3 sequence is 14 residues long. Germline loops: CDR1 KGHSH, CDR2 LQKENI. V dropped 2 bases and J dropped 4 bases, with 11 bases sitting between them. Here the CDR3 DNA reads TGTGCCAGCTCACCAAGTCAGAACACCTATGGCTACACCTTC. It encodes CASSPSQNTYGYTF.

The V call is TRBV6-6, the J call TRBJ2-5, with a weak D call TRBD1 (6 bases). Trimming pared 6 bases from V and 4 bases from J, leaving 12 bases between. CDR1 MNHNY and CDR2 SVGAGI come from the germline V gene (reference sequence). CDR3 length equals 13 residues. The CDR3 nucleotides are TGTGCCAGCAGCCTCTCAGGGGCAGAGACCCAGTACTTC. It translates to CASSLSGAETQYF.

This rearrangement joins TRBV7-9 to TRBJ2-2; D may correspond to TRBD1 or TRBD2 (5 bases each). This CDR3 spans 15 amino acids. V lost 1 base to trimming and J lost 8 bases, with 14 bases between them. Germline V lookup: CDR1 SEHNR, CDR2 FQNEAQ (reference sequence). In DNA form, the CDR3 reads TGTGCCAGCAGCTTAGGCGTCAGGGACCGGGGGGAGCTGTTTTTT. This sequence encodes CASSLGVRDRGELFF.

This rearrangement joins TRBV27 to TRBJ2-7, with D perhaps TRBD1 or TRBD2 (5 bases each). V was trimmed by 8 bases and J by 3 bases, leaving 17 bases between them. This CDR3 comprises 14 residues. CDR1 is MNHEY, CDR2 SMNVEV, per germline (reference sequence). The CDR3 region has the DNA TGTGCCAGCGGTCGAAGGGGAGCGGTCTACGAGCAGTACTTC. It translates to CASGRRGAVYEQYF.

The chain recombines TRBV10-2 with TRBJ2-7, with 7 bases that match TRBD2. V shed 0 bases and J 0 bases; nucleotides not matched to a gene: 2. CDR3 size: 15 residues. The germline CDR1 and CDR2 sequences are WSHSY and SAAADI. The CDR3 region has the DNA TGCGCCAGCAGTGAGTCCGGGGGGTCCTCCTACGAGCAGTACTTC. It translates to CASSESGGSSYEQYF.